Listed below are T cell receptor beta chains from one sample, sequenced in a study of human T cells and chemical hapten exposure. TCRdb recomputed calls from the RACE reads with MiXCR, one row per CDR3 protein. The table lists 150,000 to 200,000 distinct CDR3 sequences, roughly 25% of them singletons, with 2.1% in the top ten. The sample in question was whole blood, obtained in connection with sensitization to the hapten diphenylcyclopropenone (DPC). The receptor source for this set is a woman under 30 with alopecia areata. Some clones in this sample may be carry-over from other donors' samples. Both conserved end residues are trimmed from each CDR3.

cdr3_aa j_call v_call
ASSRLGREQY TRBJ2-7 TRBV4-1
ASSLDRGGDTQY TRBJ2-3 TRBV5-1
ASSGIRGDTQY TRBJ2-3 TRBV6-4
ASSSLITDTQY TRBJ2-3 TRBV7-2
ASSRAGGNQPQH TRBJ1-5 TRBV6-2/TRBV6-3
ASSRAAEQY TRBJ2-7 TRBV3-1
ASSLGRRPQH TRBJ1-5 TRBV7-2
ASSNYREGEQY TRBJ2-7 TRBV9
ASSQVGVLAGGSYNEQF TRBJ2-1 TRBV3-1
ASSLVTSGRYEQF TRBJ2-1 TRBV11-3
ASSPGGPPQKETQY TRBJ2-5 TRBV4-2
SATEWRYGYT TRBJ1-2 TRBV29-1
ASSGRSGSWDEQF TRBJ2-1 TRBV7-2
ASSPQTGLAKNIQY TRBJ2-4 TRBV4-1
ASSRRGPQNTEAF TRBJ1-1 TRBV5-1
ASSPRGRGHHIQY TRBJ2-4 TRBV6-2/TRBV6-3
ASSVMGNQPQH TRBJ1-5 TRBV2
SVVEGGLAEAF TRBJ1-1 TRBV29-1
RAQGALQETQY TRBJ2-5 TRBV20-1